There are many counts of the clone carrying this TCR beta chain. The sample is drawn from a study of Graves' ophthalmopathy and Graves' hyperthyroidism. Transcripts of RNA were the source for amplifying TCR beta CDR3 regions. HTBI-primed first-round RT-PCR preceded second-round multiplex PCR. A single record per CDR3 protein comes from TCRdb applying MiXCR to the multiplex PCR reads. This table holds approximately 380,000 distinct CDR3 sequences, under 25% found once. The V end lost 6 bases, the J end lost 3 bases, and 17 bases lay between the germline ends. CDR3 size: 14 residues. CDR1 and CDR2 from the germline V gene are DFQATT and SNEGSKA (reference sequence).

The chain employs TRBV20-1 and TRBJ1-2; D is uncertain. The sequence derives from a woman younger than 30 with stable Graves' hyperthyroidism. Sequenced material: peripheral blood. The CDR3 DNA sequence: TGCAGTGCGAATCCGGCCCAGCTGGACTATGGCTACACCTTC. Translating gives CSANPAQLDYGYTF.